This is a list of T cell receptor beta chains from one sample in a study of blood T cell repertoires in COVID-19. Using immunoSEQ multiplex PCR, the repertoire was profiled, and TCRdb retains in-frame clones only, with some absent. This repertoire shows about 220,000 clones, less than 90% found once; its top ten account for just over 2.5%. Sequenced material: PBMCs or T cells enriched from blood (not recorded which). These receptors originate from a woman between 25 and 40 years old who had recovered from COVID-19. Both conserved end residues are part of each CDR3. Each record gives: clone size, J gene, V gene, D gene, CDR3 DNA, CDR3 protein. D genes are given only for firm matches. Rows give clone size only sometimes, using once, few, many, or a class for an expanded clone.

size: -
J: TRBJ2-5
V: TRBV2
D: TRBD2
DNA: TGTGCCAGCAGAGAAGGCTCAGCGGGGGAACCTCAAGAGACCCAGTACTTC
CDR3: CASREGSAGEPQETQYF

size: -
J: TRBJ1-2
V: TRBV4-3
D: -
DNA: TGCGCCAGCAGCCAAGATCAGTATGGCTACACCTTC
CDR3: CASSQDQYGYTF

size: -
J: TRBJ1-2
V: TRBV14
D: -
DNA: TGTGCCAGCAGCCGGACCCAGGGGGGCTACACCTTC
CDR3: CASSRTQGGYTF

size: -
J: TRBJ2-3
V: TRBV7-9
D: -
DNA: TGTGCCAGCAGCCTATGGAGTTCTAGCACAGATACGCAGTATTTT
CDR3: CASSLWSSSTDTQYF

size: -
J: TRBJ2-1
V: TRBV7-9
D: TRBD1
DNA: TGTGCCAGCAGCTTAGTCCAGGGGGCGATCAATGAGCAGTTCTTC
CDR3: CASSLVQGAINEQFF

size: -
J: TRBJ2-7
V: TRBV4-1
D: TRBD2
DNA: TGCGCCAGCAGCCAGGACTCCGGGACTAGATCCTACGAGCAGTACTTC
CDR3: CASSQDSGTRSYEQYF

size: -
J: TRBJ1-1
V: TRBV6-5
D: TRBD1
DNA: TGTGCCAGCAGTTACAACTCTGACAGGGTTGCTGAAGCTTTCTTT
CDR3: CASSYNSDRVAEAFF

size: -
J: TRBJ1-4
V: TRBV29-1
D: -
DNA: TGCAGCGTACAGGATGCAACTAATGAAAAACTGTTTTTT
CDR3: CSVQDATNEKLFF

size: -
J: TRBJ1-2
V: TRBV20-1
D: -
DNA: TGCAGTGCTCCGGGTGGCGGTGGCTACACCTTC
CDR3: CSAPGGGGYTF

size: -
J: TRBJ2-7
V: TRBV7-2
D: TRBD2
DNA: TGTGCCAGCAGCGCCCGTACTACTAGCGCCGAGCAGTACTTC
CDR3: CASSARTTSAEQYF

size: -
J: TRBJ1-6
V: TRBV7-9
D: TRBD1
DNA: TGTGCCAGCAGCCCGGGGACAGATAGTAATTCACCCCTCCACTTT
CDR3: CASSPGTDSNSPLHF

size: -
J: TRBJ2-7
V: TRBV5-4
D: -
DNA: TGTGCCAGCAACTTGGGACAAGGCTACGAGCAGTACTTC
CDR3: CASNLGQGYEQYF

size: -
J: TRBJ2-1
V: TRBV4-1
D: -
DNA: TGCGCCAGCAGCCCCCCGGGGGTTGAGCAGTTCTTC
CDR3: CASSPPGVEQFF

size: once
J: TRBJ2-2
V: TRBV19
D: -
DNA: TGTGCCAGTAGTATTTTTGGGGCCACCGGGGAGCTGTTTTTT
CDR3: CASSIFGATGELFF

size: -
J: TRBJ1-5
V: TRBV27
D: -
DNA: TGTGCCAGCACCCCCTCCCCCAATCAGCCCCAGCATTTT
CDR3: CASTPSPNQPQHF

size: few
J: TRBJ1-1
V: TRBV7-2
D: -
DNA: TGTGCCAGCAGCTCCCCAAGAGGGCTGGTTGGGAACACTGAAGCTTTCTTT
CDR3: CASSSPRGLVGNTEAFF

size: -
J: TRBJ2-2
V: TRBV7-3
D: -
DNA: TGTGCCAGCAGCTTATCCCCAAACACCGGGGAGCTGTTTTTT
CDR3: CASSLSPNTGELFF

size: -
J: TRBJ2-7
V: TRBV5-4
D: -
DNA: TGTGCCAGCAGCTTGGCCGGGGTGGGTAGCTACGAGCAGTACTTC
CDR3: CASSLAGVGSYEQYF

size: -
J: TRBJ1-2
V: TRBV10-3
D: -
DNA: TGTGCCATCAGTGGGGTAGTCAGGGACAAAAACCAATACTATGGCTACACCTTC
CDR3: CAISGVVRDKNQYYGYTF

size: -
J: TRBJ2-5
V: TRBV7-9
D: -
DNA: TGTGCCAGCAGCCGAACACAGGGTAGACAAGAGACCCAGTACTTC
CDR3: CASSRTQGRQETQYF

size: -
J: TRBJ1-2
V: TRBV6-5
D: TRBD1
DNA: TGTGCCAGCAGTTACGGCCAGGGGGGAAACTATGGCTACACCTTC
CDR3: CASSYGQGGNYGYTF

size: -
J: TRBJ1-2
V: TRBV27
D: -
DNA: TGTGCCAGCAGTTTAGGTCGAGGGGGGGACTATGGCTACACCTTC
CDR3: CASSLGRGGDYGYTF

size: few
J: TRBJ1-5
V: TRBV15
D: TRBD1
DNA: TGTGCCACCGGGACAGTCTACAATCAGCCCCAGCATTTT
CDR3: CATGTVYNQPQHF

size: -
J: TRBJ2-5
V: TRBV2
D: TRBD1
DNA: TGTGCCAGCAGTTACCGACAGGGCCAAGAGACCCAGTACTTC
CDR3: CASSYRQGQETQYF

size: -
J: TRBJ1-6
V: TRBV27
D: -
DNA: TGTGCCAGCAGTTTTTCGGGTTCCTATAATTCACCCCTCCACTTT
CDR3: CASSFSGSYNSPLHF

size: -
J: TRBJ2-3
V: TRBV29-1
D: TRBD2
DNA: TGCAGCGCCGTAGCGGGGGGGCTCGCAGATACGCAGTATTTT
CDR3: CSAVAGGLADTQYF

size: -
J: TRBJ2-1
V: TRBV5-4
D: TRBD2
DNA: TGTGCCAGCAGCTTGCGAGCGGGGGCTCCAGGCCCCTACAATGAGCAGTTCTTC
CDR3: CASSLRAGAPGPYNEQFF

size: few
J: TRBJ1-5
V: TRBV19
D: -
DNA: TGTGCCACTCGAGGGGGTCCCTCCAGCAATCAGCCCCAGCATTTT
CDR3: CATRGGPSSNQPQHF

size: -
J: TRBJ1-5
V: TRBV5-6
D: -
DNA: TGTGCCAGCAGCTTAGGGACAACCAGCAATCAGCCCCAGCATTTT
CDR3: CASSLGTTSNQPQHF

size: -
J: TRBJ1-2
V: TRBV27
D: TRBD1
DNA: TGTGCCAGCAGTTTAAGGACCACGGGACAGGGACGTCATGGCTACACCTTC
CDR3: CASSLRTTGQGRHGYTF

size: -
J: TRBJ2-5
V: TRBV7-2
D: -
DNA: TGTGCCAGCAGCCTCGCCGGGTCCCCAGGGGGGGAGACCCAGTACTTC
CDR3: CASSLAGSPGGETQYF

size: -
J: TRBJ1-3
V: TRBV13
D: TRBD1
DNA: TGTGCCAGCAGCCTAAACCCGGACAGGCGAAACACCATATATTTT
CDR3: CASSLNPDRRNTIYF

size: -
J: TRBJ1-1
V: TRBV18
D: TRBD1
DNA: TGTGCCAGCTCACCCTTTCGGACAGGGGTTGGGACTGAAGCTTTCTTT
CDR3: CASSPFRTGVGTEAFF

size: -
J: TRBJ2-5
V: TRBV6-5
D: -
DNA: TGTGCCAGCAGCCCCCTCGCGGGAAGGCAAGAGACCCAGTACTTC
CDR3: CASSPLAGRQETQYF

size: -
J: TRBJ2-2
V: TRBV5-1
D: TRBD1
DNA: TGCGCCAGCACCCAACAGGGGGCAAAGACCGGGGAGCTGTTTTTT
CDR3: CASTQQGAKTGELFF

size: -
J: TRBJ1-4
V: TRBV5-1
D: -
DNA: TGCGCCAGCAGCTTGGGGCAGGGGAATGAAAAACTGTTTTTT
CDR3: CASSLGQGNEKLFF

size: -
J: TRBJ2-3
V: TRBV7-9
D: -
DNA: TGTGCCAGCAGCTTAAGCAGCGCAGATACGCAGTATTTT
CDR3: CASSLSSADTQYF

size: -
J: TRBJ2-1
V: TRBV11-2
D: -
DNA: TGTGCCAGCAGCTTAAGGGGGGGGACGGCGAGCGGAACATACAATGAGCAGTTCTTC
CDR3: CASSLRGGTASGTYNEQFF

size: -
J: TRBJ1-6
V: TRBV2
D: -
DNA: TGTGCCAGCAGTGATCTGGAGGAAAGCCCCCTCCACTTT
CDR3: CASSDLEESPLHF

size: -
J: TRBJ1-2
V: TRBV7-3
D: TRBD1
DNA: TGTGCCAGCAGCTTAACAGGGGGCACTGGCTACACCTTC
CDR3: CASSLTGGTGYTF

size: few
J: TRBJ1-5
V: TRBV2
D: -
DNA: TGTGCCAGCAGCCTTAACAGGGAAGCTCAGCCCCAGCATTTT
CDR3: CASSLNREAQPQHF

size: -
J: TRBJ2-7
V: TRBV7-9
D: -
DNA: TGTGCCAGCAGCTTCGGGGACAACTCCTACGAGCAGTACTTC
CDR3: CASSFGDNSYEQYF

size: few
J: TRBJ1-6
V: TRBV11-2
D: TRBD1
DNA: TGTGCCAGCAGCCCCGGACAGGGCGATTCACCCCTCCACTTT
CDR3: CASSPGQGDSPLHF

size: -
J: TRBJ2-1
V: TRBV11-1
D: -
DNA: TGTGCCAGCAACAACGGTCTCGGGAGAGGTAATGAGCAGTTCTTC
CDR3: CASNNGLGRGNEQFF

size: -
J: TRBJ2-1
V: TRBV5-4
D: TRBD1
DNA: TGTGCCAGCTCAACTCCCGGGACAGGGTACAATGAGCAGTTCTTC
CDR3: CASSTPGTGYNEQFF

size: -
J: TRBJ1-1
V: TRBV12-5
D: -
DNA: TGTGCTAGTGGGTCGGGACTGGGGAGCGCTGAAGCTTTCTTT
CDR3: CASGSGLGSAEAFF